Each of the 9 T cell receptor beta chains below was sequenced from the same sample in a study of shared clonotypes between healthy human individuals. The repertoire was sequenced with immunoSEQ multiplex PCR; TCRdb's copy has only in-frame clones and lacks some. The table has some 1 million clones, 65% to 75% seen once. The sample was memory CD4+ T cells sorted from blood. The subset here: CD45RA-negative fraction. These receptor sequences come from a man aged 18 to 29 in good health.

This clone has a handful of counts. This sequence joins TRBV12-2 and TRBJ1-1; the table gives TRBD1 as D, unverified against the DNA. TRBV12-2 is termed a pseudogene. The CDR3 totals 16 residues. CDR3 protein: CASRLNRNLPNTEAFF. Here the CDR3 DNA reads TGTGCAAGTCGCTTGAACAGAAATCTCCCGAACACTGAAGCTTTCTTT.

The CDR3 sequence: CASSESGQGGNEQFF. The DNA for the CDR3 is TGCGCCAGCAGTGAGAGCGGGCAGGGCGGGAATGAGCAGTTCTTC. This chain links TRBV10-1 with TRBJ2-1; possibly TRBD2 for D (6 bases). The CDR3 is made up of 15 amino acids. Germline lookup yields CDR1 WNHNN and CDR2 SYGVQD (reference sequence). The V gene lost 2 bases and the J gene lost 7 bases, with 15 bases spanning the gap.

The chain carries TRBV9 and TRBJ2-1; D is unclear. Between the trimmed V and J ends, which lost 4 bases and 6 bases, there was a span of 23 bases. Germline CDR1 reads SGDLS; CDR2 reads YYNGEE. The length of the CDR3 is 17 residues. CDR3 nucleotides: TGTGCCAGCAGCCCCACTCTTACAGAGAGCAAATTCAATGAGCAGTTCTTC. As protein: CASSPTLTESKFNEQFF.

V and J are TRBV27 and TRBJ2-7; 7 bases agree with TRBD2. Germline trimming cut 6 bases from V and 3 bases from J; bases unmatched to any gene: 11. The CDR3 loop spans 15 amino acids. The germline V gene has CDR1 MNHEY and CDR2 SMNVEV (reference sequence). The CDR3 sequence: CASSPEPGGIYEQYF. DNA for the CDR3: TGTGCCAGCAGCCCGGAACCGGGGGGAATCTACGAGCAGTACTTC.

CDR3 nucleotides: TGTGCCATCAGTCCGACAGGGACGGGCGAGCAGTACTTC. Residues: CAISPTGTGEQYF. This chain links TRBV10-3 with TRBJ2-7, with TRBD1 identical over 7 bases. The CDR3 extends over 13 amino acids. The V segment lost 5 bases and the J segment 6 bases; nucleotides outside the gene matches: 7. Germline values: CDR1 ENHRY, CDR2 SYGVKD.

Only one count was recorded for this clone. The chain uses TRBV5-1 and TRBJ2-5, with 10 bases that match TRBD1. The CDR3 loop spans 16 amino acids. The trim removed 4 bases at V and 3 bases at J, leaving 9 bases unmatched. CDR1 SGHRS and CDR2 YFSETQ come from the germline V gene. CDR3 residues: CASSQSMGQGKETQYF. The CDR3 region has the DNA TGCGCCAGCAGCCAGAGTATGGGACAGGGGAAAGAGACCCAGTACTTC. The complete variable domain, with remaining parts taken from reference TRBV5-1 and TRBJ2-5, reads KAGVTQTPRYLIKTRGQQVTLSCSPISGHRSVSWYQQTPGQGLQFLFEYFSETQRNKGNFPGRFSGRQFSNSRSEMNVSTLELGDSALYLCASSQSMGQGKETQYFGPGTRLLVL.

A single count supports this clone. The chain combines TRBV21-1 with TRBJ2-3; TRBD1 reflects the table's D call only, with no check against the DNA. TRBV21-1 is a known pseudogene. This CDR3 spans 16 amino acids. In DNA form, the CDR3 reads TGTGCCAGCAGCAAAGAGTGGCCAGGGGGAACAGATACGCAGTATTTT. This gives the protein CASSKEWPGGTDTQYF.

The sample holds a few counts of this clone. V usage is TRBV10-3 and J usage is TRBJ1-2; a weak D match, TRBD1 (6 bases). CDR1 is ENHRY, CDR2 SYGVKD, per germline. The CDR3 consists of 13 residues. V lost 5 bases and J 5 bases, leaving 12 bases between the germline ends. For the CDR3, the DNA is TGTGCCATCAGTTCCGGGACAAATTATGGCTACACCTTC. It codes for CAISSGTNYGYTF.

This rearrangement joins TRBV11-2 to TRBJ1-4; no definite D call. Germline CDR1 is SGHAT and CDR2 is FQNNGV. CDR3 size: 17 residues. V lost 1 base and J 5 bases, leaving 17 bases between the germline ends. The CDR3 DNA reads as TGTGCCAGCAGCTTAGCGGCTGGTCTACTGGCCAATGAAAAACTGTTTTTT. Translated, it gives CASSLAAGLLANEKLFF.